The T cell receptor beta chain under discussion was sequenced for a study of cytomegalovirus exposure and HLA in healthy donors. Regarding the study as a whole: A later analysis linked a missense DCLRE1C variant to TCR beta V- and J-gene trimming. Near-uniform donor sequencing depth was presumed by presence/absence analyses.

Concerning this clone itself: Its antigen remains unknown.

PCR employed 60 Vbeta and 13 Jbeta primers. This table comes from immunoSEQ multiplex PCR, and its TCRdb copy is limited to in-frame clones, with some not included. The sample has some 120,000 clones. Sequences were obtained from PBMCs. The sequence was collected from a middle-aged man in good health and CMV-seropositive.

Written as DNA, the CDR3 is TGTGCCAGCAGTTTACCGGGAGGTTTTGGCTACACCTTC. It is translated as CASSLPGGFGYTF. V gene TRBV28 combines with J gene TRBJ1-2; D is unclear. The CDR3 is 13 residues long. CDR1 is MDHEN, CDR2 SYDVKM, per germline. The V end was cut by 2 bases, the J end by 7 bases, with 11 bases between.